One sample yielded the 24 T cell receptor beta chains listed below, sequenced in a study of identical twins. TCRdb ran MiXCR on the 5' RACE reads and lists one entry per CDR3 protein. The sample consists of 200,000 to 250,000 distinct CDR3 sequences, about 12% of them appearing once. These data were also reused for a study on yellow fever vaccine responses in identical twins.

The sample taken for sequencing was memory (CD45RO+) T cells sorted from blood. These receptors all stem from a woman aged 18-29 years in good health.

This clonotype has only a few counts. The rearrangement links TRBV7-2 to TRBJ2-2; tentatively, D is TRBD1 (5 bases). This CDR3 is 15 amino acids long. The germline V gene has CDR1 SGHTA and CDR2 FQGNSA. The ends were cut back, 2 bases at V and 5 bases at J, with 12 bases in the middle. The CDR3 region is CASSLLAGQTGELFF. CDR3 nucleotides: TGTGCCAGCAGCTTATTGGCAGGGCAGACCGGGGAGCTGTTTTTT.

CDR3 DNA: TGTGCCAGCAGCTCTGACAGGGTAGCAGATACGCAGTATTTT. This gives the protein CASSSDRVADTQYF. V is TRBV7-9 and J is TRBJ2-3, with 7 positions matching TRBD1. V was pared by 4 bases and J by 4 bases, with 5 bases of the junction left unmatched. Germline V gives CDR1 SEHNR, CDR2 FQNEAQ (reference sequence). CDR3 length: 14 residues.

CDR3 sequence (DNA): TGTGCCAGCAGCGTAAATTCAGGCCACAATGAGCAGTTCTTC. It translates to CASSVNSGHNEQFF. The chain carries TRBV9 and TRBJ2-1; D is unclear. The CDR3 is 14 residues long. Germline V CDR1 and CDR2: SGDLS, YYNGEE. V dropped 1 base and J dropped 5 bases, with 10 bases sitting between them.

V usage is TRBV3-1 and J usage is TRBJ1-2, with D unclear. The V end lost 8 bases, the J end lost 2 bases, and 12 bases lay between the germline ends. Germline V CDR1 and CDR2: LGHDT, YNNKEL (reference sequence). The CDR3 extends over 13 amino acids. CDR3 nucleotides: TGTGCCAGCGGAGCCCCGCCAAACTATGGCTACACCTTC. Amino acids: CASGAPPNYGYTF.

This clonotype has only a few counts. J is TRBJ2-1 and V is TRBV20-1; D gene uncertain. The CDR3 runs 16 residues. Trimming took off 3 bases at V and 0 bases at J, with 15 bases between the two ends. CDR1 is DFQATT and CDR2 is SNEGSKA in the germline V gene (reference sequence). CDR3 coding DNA: TGCAGTGCTAGTTACCCCCGCATGAACTCCTACAATGAGCAGTTCTTC. Amino acid sequence: CSASYPRMNSYNEQFF.

V is TRBV5-1 and J is TRBJ2-6; possible D gene TRBD1, 6 bases. CDR3 length: 15 amino acids. From germline, CDR1 is SGHRS and CDR2 YFSETQ. V was clipped by 3 bases and J by 2 bases, with 9 bases between them. CDR3 bases: TGCGCCAGCAGCTGGGGGCAGACTGGGGCCAACGTCCTGACTTTC. Translated: CASSWGQTGANVLTF.

The chain recombines TRBV7-3 with TRBJ2-2; 9 bases are a match to TRBD1. Trimming removed 5 bases from V and 6 bases from J; junction bases left unmatched: 4. CDR1 SGHTA and CDR2 FQGTGA come from the germline V gene. The CDR3 has 14 amino acids. CDR3 sequence reads: CASSATGGSGELFF. The CDR3 DNA sequence: TGTGCCAGCAGCGCAACAGGGGGCTCCGGGGAGCTGTTTTTT.

This clonotype was seen only a few times. The chain couples TRBV13 to TRBJ2-7; possible D gene TRBD1, 5 bases. Looked up from germline, CDR1 is PRHDT and CDR2 is FYEKMQ (reference sequence). Trimming pared 2 bases from V and 3 bases from J, leaving 23 bases between. The CDR3 has 18 residues. The CDR3: CASSLSSGTGNRSYEQYF. The CDR3 DNA sequence: TGTGCCAGCAGCTTATCTTCGGGTACAGGTAATAGAAGCTACGAGCAGTACTTC.

This clonotype was detected a few times. The chain employs TRBV29-1 and TRBJ2-3; 8 bases match TRBD2. The germline V gene encodes CDR1 SQVTM and CDR2 ANQGSEA. CDR3 length equals 14 residues. The V segment lost 4 bases and the J segment 4 bases; nucleotides outside the gene matches: 7. The CDR3 region is CSVAGRGGADTQYF. In DNA, the CDR3 is TGCAGCGTTGCCGGGAGGGGCGGCGCAGATACGCAGTATTTT.

This sequence joins TRBV27 and TRBJ2-4, with 8 bases matching TRBD2. Trimming took 4 bases from V and 0 from J; bases not matched to a gene: 14. Germline V gives CDR1 MNHEY, CDR2 SMNVEV (reference sequence). This CDR3 comprises 19 residues. The CDR3 region is CASSSKLLTSALAKNIQYF. CDR3 coding DNA: TGTGCCAGCAGTTCAAAACTGCTGACTAGCGCCCTAGCCAAAAACATTCAGTACTTC.

This clonotype occurred a few times. This chain joins TRBV28 and TRBJ2-3, with 12 bases matching TRBD2. Germline V CDR1 and CDR2: MDHEN, SYDVKM. This CDR3 is 16 amino acids long. V dropped 4 bases and J dropped 9; count of bases not matched to a gene: 11. The CDR3 protein is CASSSPPSGGGGTQYF. The CDR3 DNA follows: TGTGCCAGCAGTTCCCCCCCTAGCGGGGGGGGAGGGACGCAGTATTTT.

This clonotype was observed at least ten times. The chain employs TRBV5-1 and TRBJ2-3; 7 bases are a match to TRBD1. Germline V CDR1 and CDR2: SGHRS, YFSETQ. The junction had 6 bases not matched to a gene; V was cut back by 0 bases and J by 2 bases. The CDR3 extends over 16 amino acids. Here the CDR3 reads CASSLDRGLNTDTQYF. The CDR3 DNA reads as TGCGCCAGCAGCTTGGATAGGGGGCTCAACACAGATACGCAGTATTTT.

This clonotype was detected ten times or more. The V call is TRBV3-1, the J call TRBJ2-7; D ambiguous. This CDR3 is built from 12 residues. Germline V gene sequence: CDR1 LGHDT, CDR2 YNNKEL (reference sequence). V was clipped by 1 base and J by 7 bases, with 8 bases between them. CDR3 nucleotides: TGTGCCAGCAGCCAAGTCGGCAGAGAGCAGTACTTC. Translated: CASSQVGREQYF.

This clonotype has at least ten counts. This chain connects TRBV5-1 to TRBJ2-1, with 9 bases that match TRBD1. J gave up 10 bases and V 4 bases, and 6 bases lay outside the gene matches. Germline assignment: CDR1 SGHRS and CDR2 YFSETQ. The CDR3 has 13 amino acids. This CDR3 is CASSPDRGKEQFF. CDR3 DNA: TGCGCCAGCAGCCCGGACAGGGGTAAGGAGCAGTTCTTC. Using reference TRBV5-1 and TRBJ2-1 for the parts outside the CDR3, the full variable domain is KAGVTQTPRYLIKTRGQQVTLSCSPISGHRSVSWYQQTPGQGLQFLFEYFSETQRNKGNFPGRFSGRQFSNSRSEMNVSTLELGDSALYLCASSPDRGKEQFFGPGTRLTVL.

This clonotype was seen at least ten times. In DNA, the CDR3 is TGTGCCAGCAGTTTTTGGACAGGGGACGGCAATGAGCAGTTCTTC. Translated, it gives CASSFWTGDGNEQFF. The chain couples TRBV12-3 or TRBV12-4 to TRBJ2-1; 9 positions agree with TRBD1. The CDR3 contains 15 residues. The ends lost 3 bases at V and 6 bases at J; junction bases unmatched: 6.

A few counts support this clonotype. The chain carries TRBV28 and TRBJ2-5, with D perhaps matching TRBD2 (5 bases). The CDR3 loop spans 14 amino acids. Germline assignment: CDR1 MDHEN and CDR2 SYDVKM. The V and J ends lost 1 base and 4 bases respectively, with 10 bases between them. CDR3 residues: CASSLFGVAETQYF. DNA of the CDR3: TGTGCCAGCAGTTTATTCGGGGTAGCAGAGACCCAGTACTTC.

This clonotype was detected a few times. The chain uses TRBV2 and TRBJ1-1; tentative D call: TRBD1 (5 bases). Germline-derived CDR1 and CDR2 are SNHLY and FYNNEI. The CDR3 totals 14 residues. The germline V and J ends were trimmed by 1 base and 10 bases, with 16 bases remaining between them. The CDR3 protein is CASSEDAGGWRAFF. CDR3 bases: TGTGCCAGCAGTGAAGATGCCGGGGGGTGGCGAGCTTTCTTT.

This clonotype was picked up a small number of times. The gene calls are TRBV4-3 and TRBJ2-7, with TRBD2 matching 14 bases. This CDR3 is built from 14 residues. With V trimmed by 4 bases and J by 6 bases, 2 bases remained unmatched. Germline CDR1 and CDR2: LGHNA and YSLEER. The CDR3 loop is CASSRGLAGGEQYF. The CDR3 DNA is TGCGCCAGCAGCCGCGGACTAGCGGGAGGCGAGCAGTACTTC.

The sample holds a few counts of this clonotype. The V gene is TRBV6-2 or TRBV6-3, the J gene TRBJ2-2; no reliable D call. V gave up 3 bases and J gave up 0 bases, with 11 bases separating them. CDR3 size: 16 residues. Per the germline V gene, CDR1 is MNHEY and CDR2 is SVGEGT. The CDR3 region is CASSYGRRTNTGELFF. Here the CDR3 DNA reads TGTGCCAGCAGTTATGGCCGGAGAACGAACACCGGGGAGCTGTTTTTT.

The chain recombines TRBV28 with TRBJ2-3; unclear D gene. Between the trimmed V and J ends, which lost 3 bases and 4 bases, there was a span of 11 bases. The CDR3 consists of 14 residues. Germline V gives CDR1 MDHEN, CDR2 SYDVKM. CDR3 loop: CASSFPTNSDTQYF. The CDR3, as DNA: TGTGCCAGCAGTTTCCCGACCAACTCAGATACGCAGTATTTT.

V is TRBV11-2 and J is TRBJ2-3; 12 bases match TRBD1. CDR1 and CDR2 (germline): SGHAT, FQNNGV. This CDR3 region has 16 residues. J lost 4 bases, V lost 6 bases, and 8 bases had no gene match. The CDR3 region has the DNA TGTGCCAGCAGGACCGGGACAGGGGGCGAATCAGATACGCAGTATTTT. Protein: CASRTGTGGESDTQYF. Full variable domain (remainder filled in from reference TRBV11-2 and TRBJ2-3): EAGVAQSPRYKIIEKRQSVAFWCNPISGHATLYWYQQILGQGPKLLIQFQNNGVVDDSQLPKDRFSAERLKGVDSTLKIQPAKLEDSAVYLCASRTGTGGESDTQYFGPGTRLTVL.

This clonotype was detected a few times. The gene calls are TRBV30 and TRBJ1-6; D possibly corresponds to TRBD1 (6 bases). The CDR3 consists of 14 residues. V was clipped by 0 bases and J by 7 bases, with 10 bases between them. The germline CDR1 and CDR2 sequences are GTSNPN and SVGIG (reference sequence). CDR3 bases: TGTGCCTGGAGTGTCAACAGGGCCAATTCACCCCTCCACTTT. This codes for CAWSVNRANSPLHF.

This clonotype came up a few times. The chain joins TRBV20-1 to TRBJ2-7; 7 bases agree with TRBD1. From germline, CDR1 is DFQATT and CDR2 SNEGSKA (reference sequence). Trimming at V came to 2 bases and at J to 3 bases, leaving 4 bases not matched to a gene. This CDR3 spans 13 amino acids. CDR3 residues: CSARPRGIYEQYF. The CDR3 nucleotides read TGCAGTGCTAGACCCAGGGGGATCTACGAGCAGTACTTC.

The chain employs TRBV7-2 and TRBJ2-3; D remains unclear. Trimming cost V 8 bases and J 3 bases, with 15 bases left between them. Germline V gives CDR1 SGHTA, CDR2 FQGNSA. This CDR3 region has 14 residues. The CDR3 DNA is TGTGCCAGCGTACCCGGGTGGGTTACAGATACGCAGTATTTT. Amino acid sequence: CASVPGWVTDTQYF.